The 17 T cell receptor beta chains below all came from one sample that was sequenced in a study of T-cell reconstitution after alpha-beta-depleted transplantation in children. Unique molecular identifiers were incorporated during preparation of the TCRbeta library. TCRdb called the PCR reads again in MiXCR, with one record for every CDR3 protein. The sample contains roughly 280,000 distinct CDR3 sequences, approximately 10% of which appear only once. The sequencing here drew on peripheral blood, taken 180 days after TCRalphabeta/CD19-depleted stem cell transplant. Receptors originate from a male patient between 2 and 9 years old who had a stem cell transplant for chronic granulomatous disease, so the T cells may come from the graft donor.

This clonotype was seen repeatedly, ten times or more. This chain links TRBV4-2 with TRBJ1-5, with unresolved D. Trimming cost V 1 base and J 0 bases, with 13 bases left between them. The length of the CDR3 is 17 residues. CDR1 and CDR2 from the germline V gene are LGHNA and YNFKEQ. This CDR3 reads CASSQAVTQTSNQPQHF. In nucleotides, the CDR3 is TGTGCCAGCAGCCAAGCGGTGACACAGACTAGCAATCAGCCCCAGCATTTT.

This clonotype was counted a few times. J is TRBJ2-7 and V is TRBV11-3, with 7 bases lining up with TRBD1. V shed 5 bases and J 1 base; nucleotides not matched to a gene: 5. The CDR3 is 14 residues long. Germline V gives CDR1 SGHNT, CDR2 YENEEA. CDR3 in amino acids: CASSPTGESYEQYF. DNA for the CDR3: TGTGCCAGCAGCCCTACAGGGGAGTCCTACGAGCAGTACTTC.

Of note for this clonotype: This may be a read error, as it is one base from a much larger clone. The J gene is TRBJ2-7, the V gene TRBV10-3; the D is unclear. V dropped 0 bases and J dropped 6 bases, with 9 bases sitting between them. The CDR3 spans 13 residues. CDR1 is ENHRY, CDR2 SYGVKD, per germline. For the CDR3, the DNA is TGTGCCATCAGTGAGTCGAACGGCTCCGAGCAGTACTTC. Protein: CAISESNGSEQYF.

Of note for this clonotype: This may arise from a read error, as a much more abundant clone is one base away. The V gene is TRBV7-6, the J gene TRBJ1-2; D gene uncertain. Germline V gene sequence: CDR1 SGHVS, CDR2 FNYEAQ. CDR3 length: 13 amino acids. CDR3 loop: CASSPGSNYGYPF. In DNA form, the CDR3 reads TGTGCCAGCAGCCCGGGGTCTAACTATGGCTACCCCTTC.

In this sample, this clonotype turned up many times. The V gene is TRBV18, the J gene TRBJ1-1, with TRBD1 matching over 8 bases. This CDR3 has 16 amino acids. J was trimmed by 1 base and V by 2 bases; bases with no gene match: 6. Looked up from germline, CDR1 is KGHSH and CDR2 is LQKENI. This CDR3 is CASSPDLTGGNTEAFF. DNA of the CDR3: TGTGCCAGCTCACCAGACTTAACAGGGGGGAACACTGAAGCTTTCTTT.

Remarks on this clonotype: This may stem from a read error, because a much larger clone lies one nucleotide away. V gene TRBV20-1 combines with J gene TRBJ2-2; tentatively, D is TRBD2 (6 bases). The CDR3 contains 13 residues. Germline assignment: CDR1 DFQATT and CDR2 SNEGSKA (reference sequence). CDR3 nucleotides: TGCAGTGCCCCAGACCAACTCCCCGGGGGGCTGTTTTTT. Its translation: CSAPDQLPGGLFF.

For this clonotype: A much bigger clone sits one base away, suggesting this may be a read error. This chain connects TRBV2 to TRBJ2-4, with D possibly matching TRBD1 (6 bases). The CDR3 extends over 11 amino acids. Trimming took 5 bases from V and 13 from J, leaving 12 bases between them. The germline V gene encodes CDR1 SNHLY and CDR2 FYNNEI. CDR3 nucleotide sequence: TGTGCCAGCAGTCCACAGGGAGACCAGTACTTC. It specifies CASSPQGDQYF.

Ten or more counts support this clonotype. The J gene is TRBJ2-7, the V gene TRBV5-1; D is uncertain. CDR1 and CDR2 from the germline V gene are SGHRS and YFSETQ. The length of the CDR3 is 12 residues. The V end was cut by 4 bases, the J end by 6 bases, with 11 bases between. CDR3 residues: CASSPRNGEQYF. DNA for the CDR3: TGCGCCAGCAGCCCGCGAAATGGCGAGCAGTACTTC.

This clonotype was picked up many times. J is TRBJ2-2 and V is TRBV12-3 or TRBV12-4; 14 positions match TRBD2. Unmatched junction bases numbered 15, after V lost 3 bases and J lost 6 bases. The CDR3 is 20 amino acids. The CDR3 nucleotides read TGTGCCAGCAGTTTTTCCTCGACTAGCGGGGGGGCATTAGGTCCCGGGGAGCTGTTTTTT. This encodes CASSFSSTSGGALGPGELFF.

Points on this clonotype: A read error may explain this, as a much larger clone is one base away. The chain links TRBV20-1 to TRBJ2-7, with a tentative D call TRBD1 (6 bases). Trimming removed 4 bases at V and 4 bases at J, with 17 bases between. The CDR3 runs 14 residues. Germline V lookup: CDR1 DFQATT, CDR2 SNEGSKA (reference sequence). The CDR3 nucleotides are TGCAGTGCTACCTTCTCACAGGGTTGGTACGAGCAGTACTTC. Its protein is CSATFSQGWYEQYF.

This clonotype appeared a few times. V and J are TRBV18 and TRBJ1-2, with 7 bases fitting TRBD1. The CDR3 totals 13 residues. J gave up 7 bases and V 4 bases, and 6 bases lay outside the gene matches. Per the germline V gene, CDR1 is KGHSH and CDR2 is LQKENI. CDR3 protein: CASSLHRGSGYTF. CDR3 nucleotide sequence: TGTGCCAGCTCACTCCACAGGGGTAGTGGCTACACCTTC.

There are many counts of this clonotype. This chain links TRBV20-1 with TRBJ1-2; D not certain. V gave up 7 bases and J gave up 4 bases, with 4 bases separating them. The CDR3 consists of 9 residues. Per the germline V gene, CDR1 is DFQATT and CDR2 is SNEGSKA (reference sequence). In nucleotides, the CDR3 is TGCAGTGTTGTCTATGGCTACACCTTC. This codes for CSVVYGYTF.

This clonotype was counted ten times or more. The DNA of the CDR3 is TGCGCCAGCAGCTTGGGCTCGGGGATGGGAGCGCAGTTCTTC. This encodes CASSLGSGMGAQFF. The rearrangement joins TRBV5-1 to TRBJ2-1, with D perhaps matching TRBD2 (5 bases). The CDR3 length is 14 residues. Between the trimmed V and J ends, which lost 0 bases and 12 bases, there was a span of 16 bases. CDR1 SGHRS and CDR2 YFSETQ come from the germline V gene.

To note about this clonotype: A much more abundant neighbour one base away suggests this may be a read error. This chain links TRBV6-5 with TRBJ2-1; maybe TRBD1 (6 bases). In germline, CDR1 is MNHEY, CDR2 SVGAGI. The CDR3 contains 14 residues. CDR3 coding DNA: TGTGGCAGCAGTTACTTTCAGGGGAGCAATGAGCAGTTCTTC. This codes for CGSSYFQGSNEQFF.

As concerns this clonotype: A clone one base away is much larger, so this may be a read error. This chain uses TRBV7-2 with TRBJ2-3; D not resolved. Looked up from germline, CDR1 is SGHTA and CDR2 is FQGNSA. The V end lost 5 bases, the J end lost 3 bases, and 15 bases lay between the germline ends. This CDR3 spans 15 amino acids. CDR3 sequence reads: CASSPHPSRTDTQYF. The CDR3, as DNA: TGTGCCAGCAGCCCCCACCCATCCCGGACAGATACGCAGTATTTT. The variable domain in full, completed from reference TRBV7-2 and TRBJ2-3, reads GAGVSQSPSNKVTEKGKDVELRCDPISGHTALYWYRQSLGQGLEFLIYFQGNSAPDKSGLPSDRFSAERTGGSVSTLTIQRTQQEDSAVYLCASSPHPSRTDTQYFGPGTRLTVL.

This clonotype was picked up many times. The chain couples TRBV29-1 to TRBJ1-4; no clear D. This CDR3 is built from 12 residues. CDR1 SQVTM and CDR2 ANQGSEA come from the germline V gene. Trimming left V 0 bases short and J 11 bases short, with 10 bases between. The CDR3 loop is CSVEDHSGKLFF. As DNA, the CDR3 is TGCAGCGTTGAAGATCATAGTGGGAAACTGTTTTTT.

V usage is TRBV14 and J usage is TRBJ2-1, with no clear D. Trimming pared 1 base from V and 4 bases from J, leaving 17 bases between. The germline gives CDR1 SGHDN, CDR2 FVKESK. This CDR3 comprises 17 residues. CDR3 DNA sequence: TGTGCCAGCAGCCAAGGACGGATAGGAGAAAGATACAATGAGCAGTTCTTC. Translation gives CASSQGRIGERYNEQFF.